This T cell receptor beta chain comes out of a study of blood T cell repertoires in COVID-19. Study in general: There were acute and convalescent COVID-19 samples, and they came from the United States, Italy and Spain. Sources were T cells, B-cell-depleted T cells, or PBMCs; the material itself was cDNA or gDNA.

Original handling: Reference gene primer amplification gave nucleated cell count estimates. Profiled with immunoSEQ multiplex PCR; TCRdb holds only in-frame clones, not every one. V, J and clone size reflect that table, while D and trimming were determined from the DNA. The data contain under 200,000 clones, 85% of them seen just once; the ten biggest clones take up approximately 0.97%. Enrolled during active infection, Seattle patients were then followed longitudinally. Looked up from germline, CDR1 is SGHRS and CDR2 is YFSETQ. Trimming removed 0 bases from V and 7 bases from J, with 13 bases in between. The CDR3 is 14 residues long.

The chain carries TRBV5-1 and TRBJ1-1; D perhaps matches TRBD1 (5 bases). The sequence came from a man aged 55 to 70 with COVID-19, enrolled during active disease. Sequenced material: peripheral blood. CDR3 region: CASSLEGAWGEAFF. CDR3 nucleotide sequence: TGCGCCAGCAGCTTGGAAGGGGCTTGGGGTGAAGCTTTCTTT.